The 9 T cell receptor beta chains below were found in one sample sequenced in a study of Ad26.COV2.S vaccination and SARS-CoV-2 variants. Specified treatment: some 20 received Ad26.COV2.S at low or high dose, single or two shots; roughly five received placebo; per-sample allocation not given. The samples date from day 63 after the first vaccine or placebo injection. Produced via immunoSEQ multiplex PCR; TCRdb's table is partial and in-frame only. The table lists 300,000 to 400,000 clones, around four fifths of them singletons, with 2% to 2.5% in the top ten. Material: peripheral blood, obtained in a trial of Ad26.COV2.S vaccine versus placebo. These receptor sequences come from a person aged 18-65 years who received the Ad26.COV2.S COVID-19 vaccine or a placebo.

The V and J genes are TRBV7-8 and TRBJ2-7; D remains ambiguous. The germline V gene has CDR1 SGHVS and CDR2 FQNEAQ. V was pared by 5 bases and J by 4 bases, with 12 bases between. This CDR3 comprises 13 residues. CDR3 residues: CASSPNPLYEQYF. CDR3 nucleotide sequence: TGTGCCAGCAGCCCCAACCCGCTTTACGAGCAGTACTTC.

As to this clone: Other DNA sequences of this sample code for an identical CDR3. This chain links TRBV3-1 (or the pseudogene TRBV3-2) with TRBJ1-3; TRBD1 is a possible D gene (5 bases). The V and J ends lost 1 base and 0 bases respectively, with 7 bases between them. The CDR3 runs to 15 residues. Germline CDR1 is LGHDT and CDR2 is YNNKEL (reference sequence). The DNA of the CDR3 is TGTGCCAGCAGCCAAGGCGGGGGCTCTGGAAACACCATATATTTT. It specifies CASSQGGGSGNTIYF.

The chain employs TRBV27 and TRBJ2-3; TRBD2 agrees at 7 bases. V shed 5 bases, J shed 1 base, and the junction held 12 bases outside the gene matches. CDR3 length: 17 amino acids. Germline lookup yields CDR1 MNHEY and CDR2 SMNVEV (reference sequence). The CDR3 nucleotides read TGTGCCAGCAGTCGCCGACTTTCCAGCGGGGGCACAGATACGCAGTATTTT. This codes for CASSRRLSSGGTDTQYF.

The count of this clone is one. The V and J genes are TRBV12-3 or TRBV12-4 and TRBJ2-7, with D perhaps TRBD2 (6 bases). The CDR3 is made up of 13 amino acids. V was clipped by 5 bases and J by 7 bases, with 15 bases between them. The CDR3 here is CASSRGTLQEQYF. The DNA of the CDR3 is TGTGCCAGCAGTCGCGGGACTCTGCAAGAGCAGTACTTC.

This clone was detected only once. The rearrangement joins TRBV7-2 to TRBJ2-3; 9 nucleotides align to TRBD1. Germline CDR1 and CDR2: SGHTA and FQGNSA. V shed 5 bases and J 2 bases; nucleotides not matched to a gene: 8. CDR3 length: 16 residues. CDR3 sequence: CASSNSGQGYTDTQYF. For the CDR3, the DNA is TGTGCCAGCAGCAACTCGGGACAGGGATACACAGATACGCAGTATTTT.

In this sample, this clone turned up once. The chain combines TRBV7-9 with TRBJ1-1, with D perhaps TRBD1 (6 bases). V shed 6 bases and J shed 0 bases, with 20 bases lying between them. Germline CDR1 reads SEHNR; CDR2 reads FQNEAQ (reference sequence). The CDR3 spans 17 residues. As DNA, the CDR3 is TGTGCCAGCAGGGGGGGCGACGGCAGTACAATGAACACTGAAGCTTTCTTT. As protein: CASRGGDGSTMNTEAFF. Together with reference TRBV7-9 and TRBJ1-1, the CDR3 gives the full variable domain: DTGVSQNPRHKITKRGQNVTFRCDPISEHNRLYWYRQTLGQGPEFLTYFQNEAQLEKSRLLSDRFSAERPKGSFSTLEIQRTEQGDSAMYLCASRGGDGSTMNTEAFFGQGTRLTVV.

V is TRBV3-1 (or the pseudogene TRBV3-2) and J is TRBJ2-3, with 11 bases matching TRBD2. With V trimmed by 5 bases and J by 2 bases, 3 bases remained unmatched. Germline CDR1 reads LGHDT; CDR2 reads YNNKEL (reference sequence). CDR3 size: 15 residues. CDR3 nucleotide sequence: TGTGCCAGCAGCTTAGCGGGGGGGATCACAGATACGCAGTATTTT. It specifies CASSLAGGITDTQYF.

V gene TRBV27 combines with J gene TRBJ2-1; 8 positions match TRBD1. Germline V gives CDR1 MNHEY, CDR2 SMNVEV (reference sequence). This CDR3 spans 17 amino acids. V lost 4 bases and J lost 1; bases outside the gene matches: 9. Here the CDR3 DNA reads TGTGCCAGCAGTTCGTTCGGGACAGGCCCTTCCTACAATGAGCAGTTCTTC. It is translated as CASSSFGTGPSYNEQFF.

This clone turned up a few times. DNA for the CDR3: TGTGCCAGCAGCCAAGAAGTGGGGGGGTTAGCAATGAACACTGAAGCTTTCTTT. Its protein product is CASSQEVGGLAMNTEAFF. The chain recombines TRBV3-1 (or the pseudogene TRBV3-2) with TRBJ1-1, with D possibly matching TRBD1 (5 bases). Trimming removed 0 bases from V and 0 bases from J, with 17 bases in between. The germline V gene has CDR1 LGHDT and CDR2 YNNKEL (reference sequence). The CDR3 has 18 residues.